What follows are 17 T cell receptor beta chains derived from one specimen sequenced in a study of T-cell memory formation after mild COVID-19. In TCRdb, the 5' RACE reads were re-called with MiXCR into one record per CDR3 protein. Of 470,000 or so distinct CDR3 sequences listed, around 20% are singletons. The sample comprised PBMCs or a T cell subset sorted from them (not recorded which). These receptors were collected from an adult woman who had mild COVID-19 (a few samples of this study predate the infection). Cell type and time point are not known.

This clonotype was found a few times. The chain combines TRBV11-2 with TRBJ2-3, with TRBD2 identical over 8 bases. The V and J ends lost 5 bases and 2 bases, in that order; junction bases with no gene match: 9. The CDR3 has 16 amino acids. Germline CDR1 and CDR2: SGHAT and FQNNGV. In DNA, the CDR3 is TGTGCCAGCAGCCATGGGACTAGACCGACCACAGATACGCAGTATTTT. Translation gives CASSHGTRPTTDTQYF.

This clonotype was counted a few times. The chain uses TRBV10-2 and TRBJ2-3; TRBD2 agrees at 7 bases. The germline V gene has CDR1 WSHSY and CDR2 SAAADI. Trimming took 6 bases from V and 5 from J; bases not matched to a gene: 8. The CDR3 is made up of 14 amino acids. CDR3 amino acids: CASSRTSWVDTQYF. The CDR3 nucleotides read TGCGCCAGCAGCCGGACTAGTTGGGTAGATACGCAGTATTTT.

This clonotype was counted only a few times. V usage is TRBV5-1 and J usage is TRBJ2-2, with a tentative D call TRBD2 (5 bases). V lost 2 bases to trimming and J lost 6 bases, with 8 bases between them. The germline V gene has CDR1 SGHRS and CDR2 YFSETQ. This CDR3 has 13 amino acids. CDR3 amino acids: CASSFLGAGELFF. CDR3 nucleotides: TGCGCCAGCAGCTTCCTCGGGGCCGGGGAGCTGTTTTTT.

The CDR3 sequence: CASGRKVTEAFF. In DNA, the CDR3 is TGTGCCAGCGGGAGAAAGGTGACTGAAGCTTTCTTT. J is TRBJ1-1 and V is TRBV27; D remains unclear. The V and J ends lost 8 bases and 5 bases respectively, with 12 bases between them. The CDR3 has 12 amino acids. The germline V gene encodes CDR1 MNHEY and CDR2 SMNVEV (reference sequence).

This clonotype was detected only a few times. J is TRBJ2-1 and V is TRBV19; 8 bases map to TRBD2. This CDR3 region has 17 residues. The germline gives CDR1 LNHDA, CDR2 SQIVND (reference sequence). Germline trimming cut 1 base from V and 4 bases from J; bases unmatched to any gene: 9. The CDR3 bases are TGTGCCAGTAGTATAGGTAGCGGGATCCCCTTATACAATGAGCAGTTCTTC. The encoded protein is CASSIGSGIPLYNEQFF.

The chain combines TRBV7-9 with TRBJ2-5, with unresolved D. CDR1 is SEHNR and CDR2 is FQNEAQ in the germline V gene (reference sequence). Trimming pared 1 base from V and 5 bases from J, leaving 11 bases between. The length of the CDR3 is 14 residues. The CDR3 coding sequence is TGTGCCAGCAGCTTAGTTGGGCTAGATGAGACCCAGTACTTC. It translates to CASSLVGLDETQYF.

DNA for the CDR3: TGTGCCAGCAGCTTGGCCTGGGGGAACTATGGCTACACCTTC. Its translation is CASSLAWGNYGYTF. This chain joins TRBV5-5 and TRBJ1-2; possible D gene TRBD1, 5 bases. The CDR3 spans 14 residues. CDR1 and CDR2 (germline): SGHKS, YYEKEE (reference sequence). Trimming took off 0 bases at V and 2 bases at J, with 8 bases between the two ends.

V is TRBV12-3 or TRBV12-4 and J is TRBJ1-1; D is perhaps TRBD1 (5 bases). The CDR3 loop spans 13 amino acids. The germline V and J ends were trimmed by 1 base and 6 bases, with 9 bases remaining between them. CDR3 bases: TGTGCCAGCAGTTTAGGGGGGAAAGCTGAAGCTTTCTTT. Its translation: CASSLGGKAEAFF.

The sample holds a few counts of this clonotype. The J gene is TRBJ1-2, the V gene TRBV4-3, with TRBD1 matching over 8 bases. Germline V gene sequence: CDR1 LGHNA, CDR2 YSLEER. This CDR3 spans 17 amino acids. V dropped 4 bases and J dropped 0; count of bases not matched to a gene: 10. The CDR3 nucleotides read TGCGCCAGCAGCCCCGGACAGGGAATAATCCCTAACTATGGCTACACCTTC. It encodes CASSPGQGIIPNYGYTF.

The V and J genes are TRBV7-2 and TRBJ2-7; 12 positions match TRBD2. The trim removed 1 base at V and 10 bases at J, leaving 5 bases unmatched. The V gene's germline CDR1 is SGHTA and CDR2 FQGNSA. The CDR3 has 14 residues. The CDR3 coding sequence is TGTGCCAGCAGCTTAGAGACTAGCGGGAGTAGACAGTACTTC. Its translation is CASSLETSGSRQYF.

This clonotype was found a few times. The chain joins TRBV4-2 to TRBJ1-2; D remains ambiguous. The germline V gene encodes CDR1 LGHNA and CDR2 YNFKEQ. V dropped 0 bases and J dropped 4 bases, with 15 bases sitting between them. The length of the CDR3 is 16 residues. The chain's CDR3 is CASSQDPGRTRYGYTF. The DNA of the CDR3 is TGTGCCAGCAGCCAAGACCCCGGAAGGACTCGCTATGGCTACACCTTC.

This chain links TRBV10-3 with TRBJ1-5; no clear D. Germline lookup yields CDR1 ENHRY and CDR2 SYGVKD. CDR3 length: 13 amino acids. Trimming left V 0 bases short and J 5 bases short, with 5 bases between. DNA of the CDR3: TGTGCCATCAGTGAGTCGTCGGATCAGCCCCAGCATTTT. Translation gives CAISESSDQPQHF.

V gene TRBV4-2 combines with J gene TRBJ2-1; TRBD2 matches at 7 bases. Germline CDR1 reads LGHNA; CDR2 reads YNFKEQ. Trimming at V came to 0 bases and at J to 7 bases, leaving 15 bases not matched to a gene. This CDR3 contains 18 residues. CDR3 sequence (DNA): TGTGCCAGCAGCCAAGAGGTTTCCCTCTGGACTAGGGGTAATGAGCAGTTCTTC. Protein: CASSQEVSLWTRGNEQFF.

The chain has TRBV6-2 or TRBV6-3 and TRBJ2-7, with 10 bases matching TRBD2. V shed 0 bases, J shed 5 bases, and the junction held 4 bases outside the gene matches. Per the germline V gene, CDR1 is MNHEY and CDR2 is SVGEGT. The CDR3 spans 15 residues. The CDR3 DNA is TGTGCCAGCAGTTACTCGACCCTAGCGGGGGACGAGCAGTACTTC. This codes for CASSYSTLAGDEQYF.

CDR3 protein: CAWKLLNTGELFF. The CDR3 nucleotides are TGTGCCTGGAAACTCCTCAACACCGGGGAGCTGTTTTTT. V usage is TRBV30 and J usage is TRBJ2-2; no clear D gene. The CDR3 is 13 residues long. CDR1 GTSNPN and CDR2 SVGIG come from the germline V gene (reference sequence). V was shortened by 4 bases and J by 2 bases, with 8 bases between the two germline ends.

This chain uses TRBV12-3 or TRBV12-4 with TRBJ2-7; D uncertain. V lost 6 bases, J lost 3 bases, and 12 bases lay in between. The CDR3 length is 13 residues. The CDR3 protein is CASSLRRSYEQYF. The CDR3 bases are TGTGCCAGCAGCCTCCGTCGGAGCTACGAGCAGTACTTC.

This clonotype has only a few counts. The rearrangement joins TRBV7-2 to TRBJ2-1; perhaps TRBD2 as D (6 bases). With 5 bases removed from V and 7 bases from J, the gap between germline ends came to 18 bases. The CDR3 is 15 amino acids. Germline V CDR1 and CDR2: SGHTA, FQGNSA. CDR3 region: CASSRVGGRANEQFF. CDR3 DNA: TGTGCCAGCAGCCGCGTGGGAGGCAGGGCAAATGAGCAGTTCTTC. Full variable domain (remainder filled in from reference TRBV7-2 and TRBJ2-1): GAGVSQSPSNKVTEKGKDVELRCDPISGHTALYWYRQSLGQGLEFLIYFQGNSAPDKSGLPSDRFSAERTGGSVSTLTIQRTQQEDSAVYLCASSRVGGRANEQFFGPGTRLTVL.